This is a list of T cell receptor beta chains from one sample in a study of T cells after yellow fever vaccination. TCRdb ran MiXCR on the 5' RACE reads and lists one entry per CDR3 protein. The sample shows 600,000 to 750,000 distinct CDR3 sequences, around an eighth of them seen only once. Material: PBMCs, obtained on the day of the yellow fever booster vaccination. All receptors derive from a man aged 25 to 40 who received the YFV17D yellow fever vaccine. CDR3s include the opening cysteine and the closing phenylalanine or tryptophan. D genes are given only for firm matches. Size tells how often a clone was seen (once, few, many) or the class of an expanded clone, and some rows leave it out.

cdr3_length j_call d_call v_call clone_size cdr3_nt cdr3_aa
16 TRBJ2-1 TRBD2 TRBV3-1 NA TGTGCCAGCAGCCAGACTAGCGGGTCTCCCTACAATGAGCAGTTCTTC CASSQTSGSPYNEQFF
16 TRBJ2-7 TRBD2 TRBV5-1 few TGCGCCAGCAGCCTAGCGGGAGGGCCCCCGACCTACGAGCAGTACTTC CASSLAGGPPTYEQYF
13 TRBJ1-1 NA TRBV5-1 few TGCGCCAGCAATGGCGAGGGAATCACTGAAGCTTTCTTT CASNGEGITEAFF
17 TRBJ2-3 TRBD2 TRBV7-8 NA TGTGCCAGCAGCTTAGCGTACGCTAGCGGGAGGGCAGATACGCAGTATTTT CASSLAYASGRADTQYF
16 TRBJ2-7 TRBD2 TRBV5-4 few TGTGCCAGCAGCCCTGGACTAGCGGGAGTAACCGGCGAGCAGTACTTC CASSPGLAGVTGEQYF
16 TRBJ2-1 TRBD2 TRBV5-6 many TGTGCCAGCAGCTTGTTATCGGGAGGGCCCAACAATGAGCAGTTCTTC CASSLLSGGPNNEQFF
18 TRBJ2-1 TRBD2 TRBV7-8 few TGTGCCAGCAGCCCACTCCACGGCGGACTAGGTCTGTACAATGAGCAGTTCTTC CASSPLHGGLGLYNEQFF
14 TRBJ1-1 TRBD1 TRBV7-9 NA TGTGCCAGCAGCTTCGACAGGGTGATCACTGAAGCTTTCTTT CASSFDRVITEAFF
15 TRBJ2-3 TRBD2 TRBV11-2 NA TGTGCCAGCAGCTTCAGCGGGGGGCCGACAGATACGCAGTATTTT CASSFSGGPTDTQYF
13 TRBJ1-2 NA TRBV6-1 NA TGTGCCAGCAGTGAATTAACAGGGTATGGCTACACCTTC CASSELTGYGYTF
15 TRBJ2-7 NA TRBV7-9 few TGTGCCAGCAGCCATCCCCCGGACGGATACTACGAGCAGTACTTC CASSHPPDGYYEQYF
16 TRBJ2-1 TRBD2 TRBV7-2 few TGTGCCAGCAGCGCTATTACTAGCGGGGTCTACAATGAGCAGTTCTTC CASSAITSGVYNEQFF
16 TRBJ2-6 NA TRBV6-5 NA TGTGCCAGCAGTTATGGGAGTCAAGCCGGGGCCAACGTCCTGACTTTC CASSYGSQAGANVLTF
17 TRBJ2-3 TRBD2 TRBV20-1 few TGCAGTGCTAGAGGATCTAGCGGGAGGGCCGGGGCAGATACGCAGTATTTT CSARGSSGRAGADTQYF
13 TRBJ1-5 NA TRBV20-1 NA TGCAGTGCGGCCGGGACTTTCAATCAGCCCCAGCATTTT CSAAGTFNQPQHF
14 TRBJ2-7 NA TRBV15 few TGTGCCACCAGCAGAGTTGGGGGAGGATACGAGCAGTACTTC CATSRVGGGYEQYF
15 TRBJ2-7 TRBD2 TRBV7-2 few TGTGCCAGCAGCAGGACTAGCGGGAGATCGTCCGAGCAGTACTTC CASSRTSGRSSEQYF
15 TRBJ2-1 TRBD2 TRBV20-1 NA TGCAGTGCCGGGACTAGCGGTATTTCCTACAATGAGCAGTTCTTC CSAGTSGISYNEQFF
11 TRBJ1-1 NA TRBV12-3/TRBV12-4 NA TGTGCCAGCAGCTACAAGACTGAAGCTTTCTTT CASSYKTEAFF
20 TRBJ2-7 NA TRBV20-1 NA TGCAGTGCTAGAGCCCCCTATACCCCCCGGGCCCAACACCGCTTTGACGAGCAGTACTTC CSARAPYTPRAQHRFDEQYF
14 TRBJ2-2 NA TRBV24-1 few TGTGCCACCAGTGATTGGTACAGTGCCGGGGAGCTGTTTTTT CATSDWYSAGELFF
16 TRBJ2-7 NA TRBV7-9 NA TGTGCCAGCAGCGACCGCGTCGGGGGAAGCGCCTACGAGCAGTACTTC CASSDRVGGSAYEQYF
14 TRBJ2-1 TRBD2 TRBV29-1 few TGCAGCGTTGATACGGGAGGCTCCTACAATGAGCAGTTCTTC CSVDTGGSYNEQFF
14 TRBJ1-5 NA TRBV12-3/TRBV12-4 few TGTGCCAGCAGTTTTTACAGCGGGAATCAGCCCCAGCATTTT CASSFYSGNQPQHF
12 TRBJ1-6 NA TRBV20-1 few TGCAGTGCTACCCCCGGGCGGTCACCCCTCCACTTT CSATPGRSPLHF
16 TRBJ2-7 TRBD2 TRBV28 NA TGTGCCAGCAGTTTTTTGGGGACTAGCGTCTCCTACGAGCAGTACTTC CASSFLGTSVSYEQYF
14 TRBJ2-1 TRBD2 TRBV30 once TGTGCCTGGAGTTTCAGCGGGAGGGCCGGGTCTCGGTTCTTC CAWSFSGRAGSRFF
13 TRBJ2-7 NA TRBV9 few TGTGCCAGCAGCGTAGACCCCTTCAGCGAGCAGTACTTC CASSVDPFSEQYF
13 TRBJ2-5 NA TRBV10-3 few TGTGCCATTGGTCCCGCTGGAAGAGAGACCCAGTACTTC CAIGPAGRETQYF
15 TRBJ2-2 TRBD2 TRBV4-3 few TGCGCCAGCAACGAGGGAGGGCCGCGTACCGGGGAGCTGTTTTTT CASNEGGPRTGELFF
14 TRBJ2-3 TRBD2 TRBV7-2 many TGTGCCAGCAGCTTACGACTAGCAGGAGATACGCAGTATTTT CASSLRLAGDTQYF
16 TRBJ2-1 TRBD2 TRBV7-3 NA TGTGCCAGCAGGCGCATAAGCGGGAGTATCTACAATGAGCAGTTCTTC CASRRISGSIYNEQFF
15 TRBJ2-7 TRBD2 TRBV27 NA TGTGCCAGCAGTCGGGTCTCGGGAGGGCCGAGGCAGCAGTACTTC CASSRVSGGPRQQYF
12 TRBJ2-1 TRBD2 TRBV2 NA TGTGCCAGCAAAAGGCGGGAGGGCGGGCAGTTCTTC CASKRREGGQFF
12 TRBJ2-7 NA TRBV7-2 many TGTGCCAGCAGCTTACAGCGGACGGAGCAGTACTTC CASSLQRTEQYF
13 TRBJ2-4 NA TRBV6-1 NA TGTGCCAGCCGCGCAGACAGGAAAAACATTCAGTACTTC CASRADRKNIQYF
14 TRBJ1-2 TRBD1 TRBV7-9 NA TGTGCCAGCACGAGGACAGGAGCTGACTATGGCTACACCTTC CASTRTGADYGYTF
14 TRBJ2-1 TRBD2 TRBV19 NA TGTGCCAGTAGTACCCATAGCGGGAGGCCCGAGCAGTTCTTC CASSTHSGRPEQFF
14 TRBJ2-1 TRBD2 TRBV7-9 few TGTGCCAGCAGCTTATGGGAGGGTCCAAATGAGCAGTTCTTC CASSLWEGPNEQFF
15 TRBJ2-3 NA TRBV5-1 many TGCGCCAGCAGCTTGTCGGGACAAGTCACAGATACGCAGTATTTT CASSLSGQVTDTQYF
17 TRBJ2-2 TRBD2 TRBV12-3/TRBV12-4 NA TGTGCCAGCAGTTTCCTATCTAGCGGGACGAACACCGGGGAGCTGTTTTTT CASSFLSSGTNTGELFF
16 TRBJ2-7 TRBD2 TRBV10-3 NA TGTGCCATCAGTGACGGGCTAGCGGGAGGCCTATACGAGCAGTACTTC CAISDGLAGGLYEQYF
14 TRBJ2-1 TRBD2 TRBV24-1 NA TGTGCCACCAGTGAAACAGCGGGAGGGTATGAGCAGTTCTTC CATSETAGGYEQFF
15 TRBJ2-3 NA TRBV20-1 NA TGCAGTGCTGGACCCGGGACTCGTAAGGCAGATACGCAGTATTTT CSAGPGTRKADTQYF
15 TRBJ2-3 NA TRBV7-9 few TGTGCCAGCAGCTTACCGGGGGCGCAGACAGATACGCAGTATTTT CASSLPGAQTDTQYF
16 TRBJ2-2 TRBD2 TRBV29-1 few TGCAGCGTTGGCGGGACTAGCGGGCCGAACACCGGGGAGCTGTTTTTT CSVGGTSGPNTGELFF
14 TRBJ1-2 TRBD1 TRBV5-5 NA TGTGCCAGCAGCTTTGGGCCAGGGGGCTTTGGCGACACCTTC CASSFGPGGFGDTF
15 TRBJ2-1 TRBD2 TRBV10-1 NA TGCGCCAGCAGTGACATAGCGGGAGGCCCTAGGGAGCAGTTCTTC CASSDIAGGPREQFF
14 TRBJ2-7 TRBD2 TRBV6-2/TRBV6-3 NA TGTGCCAGCAGGGTACTAGCGTCGACCTACGAGCAGTACTTC CASRVLASTYEQYF
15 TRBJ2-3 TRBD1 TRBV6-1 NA TGTGCCAGCAGCCACCGGGACAGAAAAACAGATACGCAGTATTTT CASSHRDRKTDTQYF
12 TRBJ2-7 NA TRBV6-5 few TGTGCCAGCACCACCAGCGACCACGAGCAGTACTTC CASTTSDHEQYF
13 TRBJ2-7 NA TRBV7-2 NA TGTGCCAGCACCCTTATTGGGTATGCCGAGCAGTACTTC CASTLIGYAEQYF
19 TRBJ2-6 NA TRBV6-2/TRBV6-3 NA TGTGCCAGCACTTATCGATCCGGGGAGTTCCTCTCTGGGGCCAACGTCCTGACTTTC CASTYRSGEFLSGANVLTF
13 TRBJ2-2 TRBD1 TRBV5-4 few TGTGCCAGCAGCGGGGACAGAACCGGGGAGCTGTTTTTT CASSGDRTGELFF
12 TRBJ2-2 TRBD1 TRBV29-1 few TGCAGCGTTCCTACAGGGGCCGGGGAGCTGTTTTTT CSVPTGAGELFF
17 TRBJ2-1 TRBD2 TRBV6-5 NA TGTGCCAGCAGTTACTCCCTGTGGACTAGCGGGTACAATGAGCAGTTCTTC CASSYSLWTSGYNEQFF
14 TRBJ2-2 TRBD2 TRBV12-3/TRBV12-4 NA TGTGCCAGCAGTTTACGGGAGGGCACCGGGGAGCTGTTTTTT CASSLREGTGELFF
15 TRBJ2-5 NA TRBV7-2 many TGTGCCAGCAGCTTAGCGCAGGTTGCTTGGGAGACCCAGTACTTC CASSLAQVAWETQYF
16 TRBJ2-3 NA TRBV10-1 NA TGCGCCAGCAGTGAGTTCGTGACACGCAACACAGATACGCAGTATTTT CASSEFVTRNTDTQYF
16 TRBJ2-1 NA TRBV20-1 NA TGCAGTGCTAGAGATCGCGGTGGGCCCACCTACAATGAGCAGTTCTTC CSARDRGGPTYNEQFF